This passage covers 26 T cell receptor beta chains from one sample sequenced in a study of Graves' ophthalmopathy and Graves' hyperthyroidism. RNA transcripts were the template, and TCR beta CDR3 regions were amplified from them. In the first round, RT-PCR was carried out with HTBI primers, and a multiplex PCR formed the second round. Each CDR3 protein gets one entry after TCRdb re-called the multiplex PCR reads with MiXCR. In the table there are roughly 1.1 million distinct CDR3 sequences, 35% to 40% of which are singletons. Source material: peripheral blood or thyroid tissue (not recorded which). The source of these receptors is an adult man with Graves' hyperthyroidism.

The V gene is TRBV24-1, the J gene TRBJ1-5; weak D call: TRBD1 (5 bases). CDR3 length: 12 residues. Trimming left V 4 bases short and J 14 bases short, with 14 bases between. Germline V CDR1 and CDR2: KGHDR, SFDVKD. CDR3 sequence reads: CATSDPDREKHF. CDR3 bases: TGTGCCACCAGTGACCCAGACAGAGAAAAGCATTTT.

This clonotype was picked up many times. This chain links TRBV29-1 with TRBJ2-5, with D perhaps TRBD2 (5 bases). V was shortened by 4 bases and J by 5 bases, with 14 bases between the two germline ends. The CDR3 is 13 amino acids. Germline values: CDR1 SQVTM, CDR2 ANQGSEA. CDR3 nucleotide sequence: TGCAGCGTTGCGGCCCGGGATGGGGAGACCCAGTACTTC. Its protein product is CSVAARDGETQYF.

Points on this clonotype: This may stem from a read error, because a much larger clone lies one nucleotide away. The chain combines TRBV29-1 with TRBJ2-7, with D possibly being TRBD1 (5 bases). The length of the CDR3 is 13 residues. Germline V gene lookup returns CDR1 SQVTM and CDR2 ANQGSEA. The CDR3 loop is CNVARARSYEQYF. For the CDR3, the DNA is TGCAACGTTGCCAGGGCCCGCTCCTACGAGCAGTACTTC.

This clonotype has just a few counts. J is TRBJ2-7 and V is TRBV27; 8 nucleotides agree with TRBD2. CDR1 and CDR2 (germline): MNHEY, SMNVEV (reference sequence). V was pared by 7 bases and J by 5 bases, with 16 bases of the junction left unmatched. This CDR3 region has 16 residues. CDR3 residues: CASNRAPGLGSDEQYF. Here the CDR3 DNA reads TGTGCCAGCAACAGGGCCCCGGGACTAGGCAGCGACGAGCAGTACTTC.

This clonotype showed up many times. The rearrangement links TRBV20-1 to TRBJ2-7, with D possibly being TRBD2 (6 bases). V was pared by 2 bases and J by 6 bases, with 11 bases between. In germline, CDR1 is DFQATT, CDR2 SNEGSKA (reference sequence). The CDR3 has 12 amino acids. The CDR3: CSARSLAIEQYF. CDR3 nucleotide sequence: TGCAGTGCTAGATCGCTAGCGATCGAGCAGTACTTC.

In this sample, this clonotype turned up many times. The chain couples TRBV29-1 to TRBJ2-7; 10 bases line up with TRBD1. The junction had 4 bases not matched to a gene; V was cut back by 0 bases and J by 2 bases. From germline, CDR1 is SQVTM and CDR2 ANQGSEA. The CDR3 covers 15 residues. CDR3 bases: TGCAGCGTTGAAGATCCCGGGACAGGGGCCTACGAGCAGTACTTC. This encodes CSVEDPGTGAYEQYF.

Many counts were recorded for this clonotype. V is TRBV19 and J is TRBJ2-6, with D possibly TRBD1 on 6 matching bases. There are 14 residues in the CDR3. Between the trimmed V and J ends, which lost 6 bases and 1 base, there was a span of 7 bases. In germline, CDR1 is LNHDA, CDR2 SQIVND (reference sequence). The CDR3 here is CASRDSSGANVLTF. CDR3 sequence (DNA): TGTGCCAGTAGGGACAGTTCTGGGGCCAACGTCCTGACTTTC.

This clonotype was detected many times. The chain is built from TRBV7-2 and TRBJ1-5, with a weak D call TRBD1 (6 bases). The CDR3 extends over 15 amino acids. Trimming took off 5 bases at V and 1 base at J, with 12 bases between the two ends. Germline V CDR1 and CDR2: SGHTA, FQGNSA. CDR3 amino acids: CASSGDTGSNQPQHF. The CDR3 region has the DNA TGTGCCAGCAGCGGGGACACGGGCAGCAATCAGCCCCAGCATTTT. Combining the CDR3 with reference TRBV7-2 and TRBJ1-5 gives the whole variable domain GAGVSQSPSNKVTEKGKDVELRCDPISGHTALYWYRQSLGQGLEFLIYFQGNSAPDKSGLPSDRFSAERTGGSVSTLTIQRTQQEDSAVYLCASSGDTGSNQPQHFGDGTRLSIL.

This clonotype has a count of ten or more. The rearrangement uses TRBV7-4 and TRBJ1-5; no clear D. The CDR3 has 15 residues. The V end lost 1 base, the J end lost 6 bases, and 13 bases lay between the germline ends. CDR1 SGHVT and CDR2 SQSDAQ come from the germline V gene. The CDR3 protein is CASSLVSWVSQPQHF. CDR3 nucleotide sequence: TGTGCCAGCAGCTTAGTTAGCTGGGTAAGTCAGCCCCAGCATTTT.

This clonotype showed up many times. As DNA, the CDR3 is TGTGCCAGCAGCGTAGCGGATGATGCTGTTGGCTACACCTTC. Translated: CASSVADDAVGYTF. The chain is built from TRBV9 and TRBJ1-2; no firm D call. This CDR3 is built from 14 residues. The ends were cut back, 0 bases at V and 7 bases at J, with 13 bases in the middle. CDR1 and CDR2 (germline): SGDLS, YYNGEE.

This CDR3 is CASSQIASGTGSVGANVLTF. CDR3 DNA: TGCGCCAGCAGCCAGATAGCATCCGGGACAGGGTCGGTAGGGGCCAACGTCCTGACTTTC. This chain uses TRBV4-1 with TRBJ2-6, with 9 bases identical to TRBD1. Germline-derived CDR1 and CDR2 are MGHRA and YSYEKL. V lost 3 bases and J lost 4; bases outside the gene matches: 16. There are 20 residues in the CDR3.

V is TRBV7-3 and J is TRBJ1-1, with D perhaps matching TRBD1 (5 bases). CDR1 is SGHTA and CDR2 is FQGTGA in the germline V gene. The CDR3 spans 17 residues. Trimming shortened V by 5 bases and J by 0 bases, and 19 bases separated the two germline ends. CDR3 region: CASSPSRGRTLNTEAFF. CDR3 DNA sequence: TGTGCCAGCAGCCCCTCACGGGGCAGAACCTTGAACACTGAAGCTTTCTTT.

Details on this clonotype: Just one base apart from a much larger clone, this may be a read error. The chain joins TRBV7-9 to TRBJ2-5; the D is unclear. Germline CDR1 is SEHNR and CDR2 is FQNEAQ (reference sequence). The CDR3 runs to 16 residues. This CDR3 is CASSFTPGRSQESQYF. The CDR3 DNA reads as TGTGCCAGCAGCTTCACCCCCGGACGGAGTCAAGAGTCCCAGTACTTC.

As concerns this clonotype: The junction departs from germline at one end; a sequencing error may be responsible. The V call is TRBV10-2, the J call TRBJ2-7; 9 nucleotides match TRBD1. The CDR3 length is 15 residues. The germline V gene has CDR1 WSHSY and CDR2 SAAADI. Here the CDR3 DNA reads TGTGCCAGCAGACGACTGGGACAGGGAACATACGAGCAGTACTTC. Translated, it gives CASRRLGQGTYEQYF.

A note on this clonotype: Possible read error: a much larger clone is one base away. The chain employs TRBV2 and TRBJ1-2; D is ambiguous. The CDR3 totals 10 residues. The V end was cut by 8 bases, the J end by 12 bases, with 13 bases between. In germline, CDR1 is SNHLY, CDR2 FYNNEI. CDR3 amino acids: CASPIAGHTF. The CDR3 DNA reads TGTGCCAGCCCAATAGCAGGCCACACCTTC.

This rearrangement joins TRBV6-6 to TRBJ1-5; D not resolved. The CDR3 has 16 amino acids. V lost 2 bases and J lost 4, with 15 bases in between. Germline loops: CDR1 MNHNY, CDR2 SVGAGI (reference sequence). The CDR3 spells CASSYRVQSLNQPQHF. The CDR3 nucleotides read TGTGCCAGCAGTTACAGAGTTCAGAGTTTAAATCAGCCCCAGCATTTT.

The DNA of the CDR3 is TGTGCCAGCAGGGTCTCTACTAGCCCACGAGAGTACTTC. This encodes CASRVSTSPREYF. This sequence joins TRBV27 and TRBJ2-5, with D perhaps matching TRBD2 (6 bases). The CDR3 contains 13 residues. The V and J ends lost 6 bases and 12 bases respectively, with 20 bases between them. CDR1 and CDR2 (germline): MNHEY, SMNVEV (reference sequence).

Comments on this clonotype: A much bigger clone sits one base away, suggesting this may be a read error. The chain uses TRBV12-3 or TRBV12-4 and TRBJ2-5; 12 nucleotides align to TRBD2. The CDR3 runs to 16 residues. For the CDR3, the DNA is TGTGCCAGCAGTTTCGGGCTAGCGGGAGGGTCGGAGACCCGGTACTTC. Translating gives CASSFGLAGGSETRYF.

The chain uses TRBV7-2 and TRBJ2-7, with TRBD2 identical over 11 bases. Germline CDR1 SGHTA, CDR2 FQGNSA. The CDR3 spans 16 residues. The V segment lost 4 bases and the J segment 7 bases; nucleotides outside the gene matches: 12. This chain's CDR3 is CASSSTRLAGIREQYF. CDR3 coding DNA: TGTGCCAGCAGCTCGACGCGACTAGCGGGAATTCGAGAGCAGTACTTC.

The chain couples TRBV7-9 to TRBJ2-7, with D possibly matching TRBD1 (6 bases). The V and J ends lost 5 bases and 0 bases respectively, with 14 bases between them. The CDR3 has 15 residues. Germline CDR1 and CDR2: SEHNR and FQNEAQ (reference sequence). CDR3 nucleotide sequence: TGTGCCAGCAGCCGCGATGGACAGTCCTCCTACGAGCAGTACTTC. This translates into CASSRDGQSSYEQYF.

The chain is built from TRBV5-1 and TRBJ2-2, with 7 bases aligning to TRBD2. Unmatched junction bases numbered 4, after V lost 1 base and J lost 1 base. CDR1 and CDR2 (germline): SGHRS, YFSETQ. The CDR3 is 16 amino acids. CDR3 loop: CASSLMLAVNTGELFF. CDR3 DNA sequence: TGCGCCAGCAGCTTGATGCTAGCGGTGAACACCGGGGAGCTGTTTTTT.

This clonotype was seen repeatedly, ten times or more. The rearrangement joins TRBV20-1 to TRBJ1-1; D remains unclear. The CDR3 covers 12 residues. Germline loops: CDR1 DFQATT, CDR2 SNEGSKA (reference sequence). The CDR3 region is CCSPESNTEAFF. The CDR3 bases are TGCTGTAGCCCGGAGTCGAACACTGAAGCTTTCTTT.

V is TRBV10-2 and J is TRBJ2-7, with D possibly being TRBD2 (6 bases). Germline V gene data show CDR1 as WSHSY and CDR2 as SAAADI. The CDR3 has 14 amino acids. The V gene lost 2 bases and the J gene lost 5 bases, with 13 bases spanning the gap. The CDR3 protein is CASSEPGRGDEQYF. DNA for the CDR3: TGCGCCAGCAGTGAGCCAGGGCGGGGCGACGAGCAGTACTTC.

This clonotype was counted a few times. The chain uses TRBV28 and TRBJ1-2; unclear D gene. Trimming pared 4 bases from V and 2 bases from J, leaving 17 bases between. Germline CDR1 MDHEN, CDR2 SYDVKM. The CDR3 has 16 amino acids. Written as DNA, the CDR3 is TGTGCCAGCAGTTCCCCCCGTTGGGGAGTGAACTATGGCTACACCTTC. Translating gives CASSSPRWGVNYGYTF.

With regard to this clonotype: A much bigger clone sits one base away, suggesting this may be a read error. CDR3 residues: CSDGAGDMNTEVFF. The CDR3 DNA reads as TGCAGCGATGGAGCTGGGGACATGAACACTGAAGTTTTCTTT. This rearrangement joins TRBV29-1 to TRBJ1-1, with D possibly matching TRBD1 (6 bases). The CDR3 totals 14 residues. CDR1 is SQVTM and CDR2 is ANQGSEA in the germline V gene.

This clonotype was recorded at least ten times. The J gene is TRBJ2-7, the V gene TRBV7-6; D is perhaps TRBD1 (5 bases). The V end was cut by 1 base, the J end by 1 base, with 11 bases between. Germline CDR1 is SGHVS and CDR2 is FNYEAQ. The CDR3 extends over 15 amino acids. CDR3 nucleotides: TGTGCCAGCAGCTTAGGTATTGACAGTTCCTACGAGCAGTACTTC. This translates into CASSLGIDSSYEQYF.